This record covers a single TCR beta chain. Germline V lookup: CDR1 SGHAT, CDR2 FQNNGV. The junction had 13 bases not matched to a gene; V was cut back by 5 bases and J by 7 bases. The CDR3 extends over 15 amino acids. The sample is drawn from a study of blood T cell repertoires in COVID-19. On the study more broadly: Acute and convalescent COVID-19 samples came from the United States, Italy and Spain. T cells, B-cell-depleted T cells, or PBMCs provided the cDNA or gDNA that served as material.

The protocol was immunoSEQ multiplex PCR, while the TCRdb copy is restricted to in-frame clones and leaves out a portion. The sample lists about 190,000 clones, 70% to 90% seen once, with 1.1% in the top ten. This rearrangement joins TRBV11-2 to TRBJ1-2; TRBD1 agrees at 7 bases. The material sequenced was peripheral blood. The source is a man younger than 40 with acute or convalescent COVID-19. Here the CDR3 reads CASSRAHRGEGGYTF. CDR3 DNA: TGTGCCAGCAGCCGTGCCCACAGGGGAGAAGGTGGCTACACCTTC.